This TCR beta chain is drawn from a study of OX40 agonist ivuxolimab in advanced cancers. Sequencing used immunoSEQ multiplex PCR; TCRdb keeps in-frame clones, though not all of them. Of some 44,000 clones in the sample, about four fifths were seen once. The sequence came from an adult with an advanced solid tumor such as melanoma, head and neck, liver or kidney cancer. This sample comprised CD4+ or CD8+ T cells sorted from blood, obtained in a trial of the OX40 agonist ivuxolimab.

CDR3 DNA sequence: TGTGCCAGCAGCCTCCCTGGGCTCTCCTACGAGCAGTACTTC. This translates into CASSLPGLSYEQYF. V and J are TRBV7-2 and TRBJ2-7, with no clear D. This CDR3 is 14 amino acids long. Germline-derived CDR1 and CDR2 are SGHTA and FQGNSA. The V end was cut by 5 bases, the J end by 0 bases, with 11 bases between.